The T cell receptor (beta chain) under discussion was sequenced for a study of T cells expressing NK-cell markers. Whole-study context: Eight donors were sequenced, seven testing HCMV-seropositive and one testing seronegative.

One entry per CDR3 protein, without DNA, is what TCRdb gives after re-calling the 5' RACE reads. In all, the sample yields roughly 380,000 distinct CDR3 sequences. The CDR3 contains 13 residues. Germline V gives CDR1 SGHRS, CDR2 YFSETQ. The receptor was isolated from a man between 18 and 69 years old in good health. The sequencing input was blood T cells: a sorted CD56 or NKG2C T cell subset, CD4+ or CD8+ T cells, or bulk PBMC T cells (not recorded which). The V and J genes are TRBV5-1 and TRBJ1-4; TCRdb lists TRBD1, though no DNA is available to test this call. The CDR3 is CASSLGRGAPTFF.